This is a list of T cell receptor beta chains from one sample in a study of T cell responses to AZD1222 COVID-19 vaccine. Libraries were prepared by immunoSEQ multiplex PCR; TCRdb keeps only in-frame clonotypes and omits some of them. The sample carries approximately 52,000 clones, approximately 88% recorded once. Here the sequenced sample was peripheral blood, taken 28 days after the second AZD1222 dose. The receptors were gathered from an adult who received the AZD1222 COVID-19 vaccine. Both conserved end residues are part of each CDR3. The order of the fields is clone size, J gene, D gene, V gene, CDR3 protein, CDR3 DNA. The D gene is left open where the match is weak. A row's size may be missing; if present it is once, few, many or a size class.

abundance: .; j_gene: TRBJ2-7; d_gene: .; v_gene: TRBV19; CDR3aa: CASQFRRDAPYEQYF; CDR3nt: TGTGCCAGTCAGTTTCGAAGGGACGCTCCCTACGAGCAGTACTTC
abundance: .; j_gene: TRBJ2-3; d_gene: TRBD2; v_gene: TRBV6-1; CDR3aa: CASSDAGSGRPEDTQYF; CDR3nt: TGTGCCAGCAGTGACGCCGGGAGCGGGAGGCCGGAAGATACGCAGTATTTT
abundance: .; j_gene: TRBJ1-5; d_gene: .; v_gene: TRBV2; CDR3aa: CASSSGLDQPQHF; CDR3nt: TGTGCCAGCAGTTCAGGGTTGGATCAGCCCCAGCATTTT
abundance: .; j_gene: TRBJ2-7; d_gene: TRBD1; v_gene: TRBV6-5; CDR3aa: CASRQTGGDAYEQYF; CDR3nt: TGTGCCAGCAGGCAGACAGGGGGCGATGCCTACGAGCAGTACTTC
abundance: .; j_gene: TRBJ1-2; d_gene: .; v_gene: TRBV21-1; CDR3aa: CASSTKGAGGYTF; CDR3nt: TGTGCCAGCAGCACTAAGGGGGCTGGGGGCTACACCTTC
abundance: .; j_gene: TRBJ2-7; d_gene: TRBD1; v_gene: TRBV3-1/TRBV3-2; CDR3aa: CASRTGTGGYEQYF; CDR3nt: TGTGCCAGCAGGACGGGGACAGGGGGCTACGAGCAGTACTTC
abundance: .; j_gene: TRBJ1-1; d_gene: TRBD1; v_gene: TRBV27; CDR3aa: CARRQGLNTEAFF; CDR3nt: TGTGCCAGACGACAGGGATTGAACACTGAAGCTTTCTTT
abundance: .; j_gene: TRBJ2-6; d_gene: .; v_gene: TRBV30; CDR3aa: CAWSTTGSPGANVLTF; CDR3nt: TGTGCCTGGAGCACAACTGGCAGCCCTGGGGCCAACGTCCTGACTTTC
abundance: .; j_gene: TRBJ2-7; d_gene: TRBD1; v_gene: TRBV2; CDR3aa: CASTDRVPSYEQYF; CDR3nt: TGTGCCAGCACGGACAGGGTCCCTTCCTACGAGCAGTACTTC
abundance: .; j_gene: TRBJ1-2; d_gene: .; v_gene: TRBV29-1; CDR3aa: CSAERGYGYTF; CDR3nt: TGCAGCGCAGAGCGGGGTTATGGCTACACCTTC
abundance: .; j_gene: TRBJ1-2; d_gene: .; v_gene: TRBV5-4; CDR3aa: CASSSAGVDGYTF; CDR3nt: TGTGCCAGCAGCTCGGCCGGGGTGGATGGCTACACCTTC
abundance: .; j_gene: TRBJ2-6; d_gene: .; v_gene: TRBV29-1; CDR3aa: CSVIGGVGANVLTF; CDR3nt: TGCAGCGTAATAGGGGGTGTTGGGGCCAACGTCCTGACTTTC
abundance: once; j_gene: TRBJ2-5; d_gene: .; v_gene: TRBV30; CDR3aa: CAWSVRGGETQYF; CDR3nt: TGTGCCTGGAGTGTAAGGGGGGGAGAGACCCAGTACTTC
abundance: .; j_gene: TRBJ1-6; d_gene: .; v_gene: TRBV4-2; CDR3aa: CASSQGIGDNSPLHF; CDR3nt: TGTGCCAGCAGCCAAGGAATTGGAGATAATTCACCCCTCCACTTT
abundance: .; j_gene: TRBJ2-1; d_gene: .; v_gene: TRBV9; CDR3aa: CASSVSPGEDNEQFF; CDR3nt: TGTGCCAGCAGCGTTAGTCCGGGTGAGGACAATGAGCAGTTCTTC
abundance: .; j_gene: TRBJ2-3; d_gene: .; v_gene: TRBV6-1; CDR3aa: CASSESPGRDTQYF; CDR3nt: TGTGCCAGCAGTGAATCGCCGGGCCGGGATACGCAGTATTTT
abundance: .; j_gene: TRBJ1-2; d_gene: .; v_gene: TRBV30; CDR3aa: CAWSVSLAGIGYTF; CDR3nt: TGTGCCTGGAGTGTATCCTTGGCAGGGATTGGCTACACCTTC